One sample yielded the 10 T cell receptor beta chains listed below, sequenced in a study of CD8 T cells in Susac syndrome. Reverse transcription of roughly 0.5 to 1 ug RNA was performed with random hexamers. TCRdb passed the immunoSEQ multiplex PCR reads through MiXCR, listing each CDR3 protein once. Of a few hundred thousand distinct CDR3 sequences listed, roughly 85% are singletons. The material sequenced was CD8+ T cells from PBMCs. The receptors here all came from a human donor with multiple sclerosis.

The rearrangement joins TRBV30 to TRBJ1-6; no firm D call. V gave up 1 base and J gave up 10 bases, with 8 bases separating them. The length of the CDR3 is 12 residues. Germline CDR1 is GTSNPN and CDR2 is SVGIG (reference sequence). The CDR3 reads CAWSGPGSPLHF. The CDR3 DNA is TGTGCCTGGAGTGGACCGGGGTCACCCCTCCACTTT.

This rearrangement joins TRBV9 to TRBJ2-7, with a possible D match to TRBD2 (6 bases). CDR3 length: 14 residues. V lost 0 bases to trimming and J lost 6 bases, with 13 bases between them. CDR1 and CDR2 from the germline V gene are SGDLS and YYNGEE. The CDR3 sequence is CASSVGEATREQYF. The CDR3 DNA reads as TGTGCCAGCAGCGTAGGGGAGGCCACCCGCGAGCAGTACTTC.

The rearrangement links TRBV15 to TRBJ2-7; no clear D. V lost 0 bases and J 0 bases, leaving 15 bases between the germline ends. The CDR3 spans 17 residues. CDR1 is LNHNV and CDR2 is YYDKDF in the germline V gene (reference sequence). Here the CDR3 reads CATSRDPSFRSSYEQYF. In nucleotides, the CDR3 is TGTGCCACCAGCAGAGATCCGTCTTTCAGGAGCTCCTACGAGCAGTACTTC. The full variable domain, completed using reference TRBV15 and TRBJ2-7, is DAMVIQNPRYQVTQFGKPVTLSCSQTLNHNVMYWYQQKSSQAPKLLFHYYDKDFNNEADTPDNFQSRRPNTSFCFLDIRSPGLGDTAMYLCATSRDPSFRSSYEQYFGPGTRLTVT.

The CDR3 loop reads CASSYQILAGGWETQYF. The CDR3 DNA reads as TGTGCCAGCAGTTACCAGATCCTAGCGGGAGGATGGGAGACCCAGTACTTC. The chain is built from TRBV6-2 or TRBV6-3 and TRBJ2-5; TRBD2 matches 11 bases. This CDR3 has 17 amino acids. Trimming removed 2 bases from V and 5 bases from J; junction bases left unmatched: 10. CDR1 and CDR2 from the germline V gene are MNHEY and SVGEGT.

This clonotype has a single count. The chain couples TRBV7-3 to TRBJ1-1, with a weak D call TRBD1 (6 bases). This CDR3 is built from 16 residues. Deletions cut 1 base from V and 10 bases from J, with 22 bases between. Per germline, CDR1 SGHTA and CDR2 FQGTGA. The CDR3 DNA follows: TGTGCCAGCAGCTTAAGCGGGCCCTTGGGGGCGTCTCCAGCTTTCTTT. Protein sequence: CASSLSGPLGASPAFF.

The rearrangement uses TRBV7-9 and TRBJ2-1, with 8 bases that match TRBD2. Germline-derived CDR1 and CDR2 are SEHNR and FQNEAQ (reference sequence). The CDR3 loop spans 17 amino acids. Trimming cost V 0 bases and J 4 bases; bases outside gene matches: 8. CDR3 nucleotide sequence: TGTGCCAGCAGCTTAGCATTAGCGGGAAAGGGTTACAATGAGCAGTTCTTC. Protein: CASSLALAGKGYNEQFF.

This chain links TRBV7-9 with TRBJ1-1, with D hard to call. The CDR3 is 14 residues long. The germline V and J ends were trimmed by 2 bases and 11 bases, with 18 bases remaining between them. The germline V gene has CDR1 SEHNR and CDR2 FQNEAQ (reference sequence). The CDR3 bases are TGTGCCAGCAGCTTACTCTTCTCTTGGAGGTACGCTTTCTTT. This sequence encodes CASSLLFSWRYAFF.

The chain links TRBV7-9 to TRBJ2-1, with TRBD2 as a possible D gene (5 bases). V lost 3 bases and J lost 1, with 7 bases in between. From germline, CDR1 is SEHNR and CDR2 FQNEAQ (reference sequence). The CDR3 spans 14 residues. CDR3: CASSFGESYNEQFF. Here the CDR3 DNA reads TGTGCCAGCAGCTTCGGGGAATCCTACAATGAGCAGTTCTTC.

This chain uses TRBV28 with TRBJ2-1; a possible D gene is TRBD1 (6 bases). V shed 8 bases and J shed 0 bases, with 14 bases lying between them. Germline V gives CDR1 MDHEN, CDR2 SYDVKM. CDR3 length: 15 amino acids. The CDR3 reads CASHPTGSSYNEQFF. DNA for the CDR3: TGTGCCAGCCACCCCACAGGGAGCTCCTACAATGAGCAGTTCTTC.

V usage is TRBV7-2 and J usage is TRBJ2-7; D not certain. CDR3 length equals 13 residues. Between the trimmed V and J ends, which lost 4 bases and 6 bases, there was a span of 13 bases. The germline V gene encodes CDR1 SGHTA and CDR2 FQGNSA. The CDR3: CASSYSILREQYF. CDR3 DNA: TGTGCCAGCAGCTATTCGATCCTGCGCGAGCAGTACTTC.